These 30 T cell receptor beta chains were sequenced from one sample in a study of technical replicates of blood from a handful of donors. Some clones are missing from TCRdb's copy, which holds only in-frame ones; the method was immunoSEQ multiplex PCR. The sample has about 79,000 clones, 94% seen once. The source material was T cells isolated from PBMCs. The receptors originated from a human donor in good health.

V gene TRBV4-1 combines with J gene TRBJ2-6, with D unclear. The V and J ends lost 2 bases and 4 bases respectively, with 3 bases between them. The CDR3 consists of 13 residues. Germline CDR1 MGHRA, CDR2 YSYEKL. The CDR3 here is CASSQPGANVLTF. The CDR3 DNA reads TGCGCCAGCAGCCAACCAGGGGCCAACGTCCTGACTTTC.

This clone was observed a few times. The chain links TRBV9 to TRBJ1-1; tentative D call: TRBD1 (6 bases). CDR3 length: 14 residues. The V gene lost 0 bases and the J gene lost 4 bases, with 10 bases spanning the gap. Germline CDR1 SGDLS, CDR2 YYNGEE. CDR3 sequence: CASSVEGGATEAFF. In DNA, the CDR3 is TGTGCCAGCAGCGTAGAAGGGGGGGCCACTGAAGCTTTCTTT.

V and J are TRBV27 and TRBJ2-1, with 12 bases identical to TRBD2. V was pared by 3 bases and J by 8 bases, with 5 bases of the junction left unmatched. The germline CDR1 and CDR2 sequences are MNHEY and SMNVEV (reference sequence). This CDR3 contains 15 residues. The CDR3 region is CASSLGLAGHHEQFF. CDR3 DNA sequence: TGTGCCAGCAGTTTGGGACTAGCGGGCCACCATGAGCAGTTCTTC.

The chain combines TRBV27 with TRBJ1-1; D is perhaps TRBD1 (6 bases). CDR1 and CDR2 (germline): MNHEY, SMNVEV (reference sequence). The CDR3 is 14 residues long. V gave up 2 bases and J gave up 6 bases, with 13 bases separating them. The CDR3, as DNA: TGTGCCAGCAGTTTAAGTATGCGGGGGCCTGAAGCTTTCTTT. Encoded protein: CASSLSMRGPEAFF.

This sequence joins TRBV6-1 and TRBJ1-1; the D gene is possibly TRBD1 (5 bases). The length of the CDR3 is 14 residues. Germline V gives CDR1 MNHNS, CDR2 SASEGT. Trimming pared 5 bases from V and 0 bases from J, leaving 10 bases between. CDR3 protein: CASSSLRVNTEAFF. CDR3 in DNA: TGTGCCAGCAGTTCTCTCAGGGTGAACACTGAAGCTTTCTTT.

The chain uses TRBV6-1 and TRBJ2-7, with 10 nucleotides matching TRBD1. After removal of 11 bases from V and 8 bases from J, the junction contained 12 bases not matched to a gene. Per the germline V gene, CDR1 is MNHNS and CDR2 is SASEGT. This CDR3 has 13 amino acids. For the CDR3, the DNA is TGTGCCGCCTGGGACAGGGGAACGGTCAAGCAGTACTTC. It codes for CAAWDRGTVKQYF.

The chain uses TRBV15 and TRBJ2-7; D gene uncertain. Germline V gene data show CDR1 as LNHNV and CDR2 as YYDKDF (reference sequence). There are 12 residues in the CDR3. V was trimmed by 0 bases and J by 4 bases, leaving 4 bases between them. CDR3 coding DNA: TGTGCCACCAGCAGAGATCGGTACGAGCAGTACTTC. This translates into CATSRDRYEQYF.

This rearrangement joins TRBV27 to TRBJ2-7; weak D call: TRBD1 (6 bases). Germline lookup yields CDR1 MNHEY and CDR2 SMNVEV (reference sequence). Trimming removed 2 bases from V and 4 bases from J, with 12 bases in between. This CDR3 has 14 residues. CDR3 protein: CASSLSGTIYEQYF. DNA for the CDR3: TGTGCCAGCAGTTTAAGTGGGACAATATACGAGCAGTACTTC.

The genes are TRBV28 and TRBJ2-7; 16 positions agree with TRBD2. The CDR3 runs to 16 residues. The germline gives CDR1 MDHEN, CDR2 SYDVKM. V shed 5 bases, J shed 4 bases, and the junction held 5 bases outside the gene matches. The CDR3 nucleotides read TGTGCCAGCAGTACCGGGACTAGCGGGAGGGTGTACGAGCAGTACTTC. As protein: CASSTGTSGRVYEQYF.

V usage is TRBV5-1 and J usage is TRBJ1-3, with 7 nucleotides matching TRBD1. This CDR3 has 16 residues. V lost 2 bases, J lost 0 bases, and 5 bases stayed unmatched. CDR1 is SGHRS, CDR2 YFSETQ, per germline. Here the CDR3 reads CASSFRDRVSGNTIYF. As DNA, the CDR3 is TGCGCCAGCAGCTTCCGGGACAGAGTCTCTGGAAACACCATATATTTT. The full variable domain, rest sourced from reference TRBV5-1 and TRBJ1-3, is KAGVTQTPRYLIKTRGQQVTLSCSPISGHRSVSWYQQTPGQGLQFLFEYFSETQRNKGNFPGRFSGRQFSNSRSEMNVSTLELGDSALYLCASSFRDRVSGNTIYFGEGSWLTVV.

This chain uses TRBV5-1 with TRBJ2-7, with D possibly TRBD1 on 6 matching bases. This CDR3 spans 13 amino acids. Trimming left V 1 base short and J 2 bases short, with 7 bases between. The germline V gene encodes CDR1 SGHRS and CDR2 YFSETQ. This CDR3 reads CASSLQGPYEQYF. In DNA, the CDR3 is TGCGCCAGCAGCTTGCAGGGGCCCTACGAGCAGTACTTC.

The CDR3 bases are TGTGCCACCCTCGCAACAGGGGCCACTAACTATGGCTACACCTTC. Amino acid sequence: CATLATGATNYGYTF. This chain joins TRBV28 and TRBJ1-2, with 7 bases aligning to TRBD1. From germline, CDR1 is MDHEN and CDR2 SYDVKM. Trimming took 10 bases from V and 0 from J; bases not matched to a gene: 11. This CDR3 is built from 15 residues.

This CDR3 reads CASSPQSSNEQFF. CDR3 DNA: TGCGCCAGCAGCCCCCAGTCCAGCAATGAGCAGTTCTTC. The chain employs TRBV5-1 and TRBJ2-1, with D unclear. CDR1 is SGHRS and CDR2 is YFSETQ in the germline V gene. This CDR3 spans 13 amino acids. Trimming cost V 4 bases and J 6 bases, with 11 bases left between them.

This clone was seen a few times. The CDR3 bases are TGTGCCAGCAGAGCGACCCGGGATGGCTACACCTTC. This codes for CASRATRDGYTF. This rearrangement joins TRBV2 to TRBJ1-2, with D uncertain. Germline loops: CDR1 SNHLY, CDR2 FYNNEI. The length of the CDR3 is 12 residues. The germline V and J ends were trimmed by 6 bases and 6 bases, with 11 bases remaining between them.

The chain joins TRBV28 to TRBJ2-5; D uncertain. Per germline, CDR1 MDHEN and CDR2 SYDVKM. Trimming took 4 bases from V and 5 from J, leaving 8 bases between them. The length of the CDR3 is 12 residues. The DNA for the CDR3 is TGTGCCAGCAGTTCCCCGGTGGAGACCCAGTACTTC. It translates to CASSSPVETQYF. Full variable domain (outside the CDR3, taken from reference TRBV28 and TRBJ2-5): DVKVTQSSRYLVKRTGEKVFLECVQDMDHENMFWYRQDPGLGLRLIYFSYDVKMKEKGDIPEGYSVSREKKERFSLILESASTNQTSMYLCASSSPVETQYFGPGTRLLVL.

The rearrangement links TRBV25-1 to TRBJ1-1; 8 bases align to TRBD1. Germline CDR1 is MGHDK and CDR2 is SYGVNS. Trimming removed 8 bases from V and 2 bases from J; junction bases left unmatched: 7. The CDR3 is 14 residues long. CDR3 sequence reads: CASASRGHNTEAFF. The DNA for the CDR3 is TGTGCCAGCGCATCCAGGGGGCATAACACTGAAGCTTTCTTT.

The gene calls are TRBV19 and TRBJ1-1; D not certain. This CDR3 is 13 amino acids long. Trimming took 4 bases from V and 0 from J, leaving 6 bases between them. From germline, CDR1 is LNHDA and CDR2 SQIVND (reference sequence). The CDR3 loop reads CASSRTLNTEAFF. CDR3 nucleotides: TGTGCCAGTAGTAGGACTCTGAACACTGAAGCTTTCTTT.

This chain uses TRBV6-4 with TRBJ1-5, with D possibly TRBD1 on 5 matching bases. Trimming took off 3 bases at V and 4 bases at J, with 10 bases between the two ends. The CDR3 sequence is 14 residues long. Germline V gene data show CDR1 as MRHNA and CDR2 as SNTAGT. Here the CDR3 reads CASSDRGPNQPQHF. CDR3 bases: TGTGCCAGCAGTGATAGGGGCCCAAATCAGCCCCAGCATTTT.

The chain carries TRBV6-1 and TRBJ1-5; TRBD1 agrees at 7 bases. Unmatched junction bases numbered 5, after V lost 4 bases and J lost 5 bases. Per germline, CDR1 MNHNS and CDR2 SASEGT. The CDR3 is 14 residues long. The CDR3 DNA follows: TGTGCCAGCAGTGCAGGGGGTTCATATCAGCCCCAGCATTTT. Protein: CASSAGGSYQPQHF.

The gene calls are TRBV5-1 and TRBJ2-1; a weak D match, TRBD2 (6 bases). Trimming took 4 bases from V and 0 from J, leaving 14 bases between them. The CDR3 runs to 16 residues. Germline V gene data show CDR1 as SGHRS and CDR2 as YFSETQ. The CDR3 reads CASSLLASSSYNEQFF. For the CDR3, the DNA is TGCGCCAGCAGCCTTCTAGCGAGCAGCTCCTACAATGAGCAGTTCTTC.

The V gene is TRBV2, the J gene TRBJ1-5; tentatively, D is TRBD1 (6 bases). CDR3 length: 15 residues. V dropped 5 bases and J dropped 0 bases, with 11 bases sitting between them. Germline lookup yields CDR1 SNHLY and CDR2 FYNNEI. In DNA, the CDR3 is TGTGCCAGCAGTCTACAGGGACATAGCAATCAGCCCCAGCATTTT. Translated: CASSLQGHSNQPQHF.

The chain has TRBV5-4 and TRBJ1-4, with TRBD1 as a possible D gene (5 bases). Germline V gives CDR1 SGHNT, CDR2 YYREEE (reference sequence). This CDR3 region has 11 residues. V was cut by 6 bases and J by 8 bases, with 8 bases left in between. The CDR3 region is CASTGGEKLFF. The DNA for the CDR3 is TGTGCCAGCACTGGGGGGGAAAAACTGTTTTTT.

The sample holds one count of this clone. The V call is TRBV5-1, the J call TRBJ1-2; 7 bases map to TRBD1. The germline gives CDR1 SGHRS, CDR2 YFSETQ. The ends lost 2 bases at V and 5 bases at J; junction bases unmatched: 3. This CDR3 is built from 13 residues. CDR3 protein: CASSFGTEYGYTF. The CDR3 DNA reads TGCGCCAGCAGCTTTGGGACAGAGTATGGCTACACCTTC.

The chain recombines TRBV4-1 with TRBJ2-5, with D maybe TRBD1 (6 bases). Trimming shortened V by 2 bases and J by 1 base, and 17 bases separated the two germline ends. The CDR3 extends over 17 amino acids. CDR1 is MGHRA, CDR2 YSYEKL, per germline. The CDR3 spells CASSQPGRGGSQETQYF. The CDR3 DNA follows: TGCGCCAGCAGCCAACCAGGCCGTGGGGGCAGCCAAGAGACCCAGTACTTC.

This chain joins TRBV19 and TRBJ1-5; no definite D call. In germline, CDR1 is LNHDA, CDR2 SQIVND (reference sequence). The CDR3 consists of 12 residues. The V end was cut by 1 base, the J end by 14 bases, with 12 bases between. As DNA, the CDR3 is TGTGCCAGTAGTATAGTGGGCCCCCAGAAGCATTTT. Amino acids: CASSIVGPQKHF.

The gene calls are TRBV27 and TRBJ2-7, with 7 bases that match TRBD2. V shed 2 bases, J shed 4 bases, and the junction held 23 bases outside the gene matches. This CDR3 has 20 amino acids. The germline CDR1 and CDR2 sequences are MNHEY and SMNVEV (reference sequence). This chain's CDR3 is CASSLIRWEGSRGDEYEQYF. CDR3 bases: TGTGCCAGCAGTTTAATCCGTTGGGAGGGCTCTCGGGGGGATGAATACGAGCAGTACTTC.

The CDR3 DNA reads TGTGCCAGCTTACGGGAGACCCCATTCACCGGGGAGCTGTTTTTT. It codes for CASLRETPFTGELFF. V and J are TRBV2 and TRBJ2-2; the D gene is possibly TRBD2 (6 bases). The CDR3 extends over 15 amino acids. Germline V gene sequence: CDR1 SNHLY, CDR2 FYNNEI. V was clipped by 8 bases and J by 4 bases, with 17 bases between them.

CDR3 residues: CASSQIFPGQGDTGELFF. As DNA, the CDR3 is TGCGCCAGCAGCCAAATCTTTCCGGGACAGGGGGATACCGGGGAGCTGTTTTTT. This chain joins TRBV4-1 and TRBJ2-2, with 11 positions matching TRBD1. V was clipped by 2 bases and J by 5 bases; unmatched bases: 10. The V gene's germline CDR1 is MGHRA and CDR2 YSYEKL. CDR3 length: 18 amino acids.

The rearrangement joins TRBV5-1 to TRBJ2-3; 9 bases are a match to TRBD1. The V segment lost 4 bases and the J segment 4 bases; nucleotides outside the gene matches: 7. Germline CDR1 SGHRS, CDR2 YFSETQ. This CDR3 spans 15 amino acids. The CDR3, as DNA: TGCGCCAGCAGCCCTGGACAGGGGTCGTCAGATACGCAGTATTTT. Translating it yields CASSPGQGSSDTQYF.

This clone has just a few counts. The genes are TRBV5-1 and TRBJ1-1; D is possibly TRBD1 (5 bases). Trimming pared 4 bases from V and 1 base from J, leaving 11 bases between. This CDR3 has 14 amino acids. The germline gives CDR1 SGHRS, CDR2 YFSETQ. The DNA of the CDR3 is TGCGCCAGCAGCACGACTGGACAGAACACTGAAGCTTTCTTT. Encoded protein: CASSTTGQNTEAFF.